These T cell receptor beta chains were read from a single sample in a study of spatial heterogeneity in lung cancer. In TCRdb, the 5' RACE reads were re-called with MiXCR into one record per CDR3 protein. The sample includes 25,000 to 30,000 distinct CDR3 sequences, roughly 6.9% of them seen just once. Sequencing was performed on lung tumor tissue, taken at surgery. Receptors originate from a male donor with early-stage non-small cell lung cancer. Each CDR3 is given with its conserved first and last residue. The D gene is left open where the match is weak. Expanded clones are given a class, and other clones once, few, many or no size at all.

clone_size	v_call	cdr3_length	j_call	d_call	cdr3_nt	cdr3_aa
few	TRBV3-1	14	TRBJ2-1	.	TGTGCCAGCAGCCAAGTTTCCAGATACAATGAGCAGTTCTTC	CASSQVSRYNEQFF
few	TRBV7-2	15	TRBJ2-7	.	TGTGCCAGCAGCCCTGATGGGGGGGCCACCTACGAGCAGTACTTC	CASSPDGGATYEQYF
many	TRBV20-1	14	TRBJ2-1	TRBD1	TGCAGTGCTAGTTTCGACAGGGGGCGCAATGAGCAGTTCTTC	CSASFDRGRNEQFF
many	TRBV20-1	11	TRBJ2-7	.	TGCAGTGCTAGAGGGTCTAGCGAACGGTACTTC	CSARGSSERYF
many	TRBV27	11	TRBJ2-1	.	TGTGCCAGCAGTTTAAACGGTGAGCAGTTCTTC	CASSLNGEQFF
.	TRBV10-3	13	TRBJ1-4	.	TGTGCCACGGGGGACGCCTATAATGAAAAACTGTTTTTT	CATGDAYNEKLFF
.	TRBV4-1	16	TRBJ2-3	.	TGCGCCAGCAGCCAAGAGGGAAGGCCGAGCACAGATACGCAGTATTTT	CASSQEGRPSTDTQYF
many	TRBV5-1	13	TRBJ2-3	.	TGCGCCACCAGCCTCGGGGGATCAGATACGCAGTATTTT	CATSLGGSDTQYF
few	TRBV6-2/TRBV6-3	16	TRBJ2-1	TRBD2	TGTGCCAGCAGTTACCCGTCCCGACTAGCGGGCAATGAGCAGTTCTTC	CASSYPSRLAGNEQFF
.	TRBV20-1	13	TRBJ2-7	.	TGCAGTGCTAGTGCGACTAGTCTGGACGAGCAGTACTTC	CSASATSLDEQYF
few	TRBV2	11	TRBJ1-1	.	TGTGCCAGCAGCTCTTTGGGAGAAGCTTTCTTT	CASSSLGEAFF
many	TRBV5-1	14	TRBJ2-1	TRBD2	TGCGCCAGCAGCTTCGATAGCGGGGGCGATGAGCAGTTCTTC	CASSFDSGGDEQFF
many	TRBV2	16	TRBJ2-2	.	TGTGCCAGCAGTGAAAATACAGGGATGTACACCGGGGAGCTGTTTTTT	CASSENTGMYTGELFF
many	TRBV7-2	16	TRBJ2-3	.	TGTGCCAGCAGCGCCCGAGGAGGGATTAGCACAGATACGCAGTATTTT	CASSARGGISTDTQYF
many	TRBV2	12	TRBJ2-5	.	TGTGCCAGCAGTGAAGAGCAAGAGACCCAGTACTTC	CASSEEQETQYF
.	TRBV3-1	14	TRBJ1-3	.	TGTGCCAGCAGCCAGTTGTTCTCTGGAAACACCATATATTTT	CASSQLFSGNTIYF
few	TRBV5-6	14	TRBJ2-7	.	TGTGCCAGCAGCTTCCCAGGGATGTCCTACGAGCAGTACTTC	CASSFPGMSYEQYF
medium-sized	TRBV18	12	TRBJ2-5	.	TGTGCCAGCTCCCCGGACCAGGGGACCCAGTACTTC	CASSPDQGTQYF
many	TRBV6-5	15	TRBJ2-7	TRBD1	TGTGCCAGCAGTTACTCAACACAGGGGGCTGGCGAGCAGTACTTC	CASSYSTQGAGEQYF
many	TRBV5-1	13	TRBJ1-1	TRBD1	TGCGCCAGCAGAGGACAGGCGAACACTGAAGCTTTCTTT	CASRGQANTEAFF
.	TRBV27	16	TRBJ2-3	.	TGTGCCAGCAGTTTAAGGGCGGGGGCACTCACAGATACGCAGTATTTT	CASSLRAGALTDTQYF
few	TRBV20-1	10	TRBJ2-1	.	TGCAGTGCTCTCCACCATGAGCAGTTCTTC	CSALHHEQFF
many	TRBV28	13	TRBJ2-5	.	TGTGCCAGCAGTTTAACAGGGTCCGGGACCCAGTACTTC	CASSLTGSGTQYF
few	TRBV7-2	12	TRBJ2-7	TRBD2	TGTGCCAGCAGCTCGCCGGGAGGGAAGCAGTACTTC	CASSSPGGKQYF
many	TRBV20-1	14	TRBJ2-3	.	TGCAGTGCTACAAAGGCAGCACCTACAGATACGCAGTATTTT	CSATKAAPTDTQYF
many	TRBV29-1	14	TRBJ1-4	.	TGCAGCGTTTCCCATGGTGGGGTAAATGAAAAACTGTTTTTT	CSVSHGGVNEKLFF
many	TRBV2	14	TRBJ2-5	.	TGTGCCAGCAGTGAGGCCCAGCGCCAAGAGACCCAGTACTTC	CASSEAQRQETQYF